A selection of T cell receptor beta chains follows, all from one sample in a study. MiXCR, run by TCRdb on the 5' RACE reads, gives a single entry per CDR3 protein. In the table there are about 10,000 distinct CDR3 sequences, about 14% of which are singletons. The sequencing sample was made of Tregs sorted from blood. The receptor set was obtained from a female donor with breast cancer. Both conserved end residues are part of each CDR3. D genes are given only for firm matches. Only part of the rows carry a size: once, few, many, or a class if the clone is expanded.

size: many; J: TRBJ2-1; D: TRBD2; V: TRBV5-1; DNA: TGCGCCAGCAGCTTTGTAGCGGGAGTTGTCTACAATGAGCAGTTCTTC; CDR3: CASSFVAGVVYNEQFF
size: medium-sized; J: TRBJ2-1; D: .; V: TRBV7-2; DNA: TGTGCCAGCAGCTTAACAGGGCCGATAAGCGAGCAGTTCTTC; CDR3: CASSLTGPISEQFF
size: medium-sized; J: TRBJ2-1; D: .; V: TRBV28; DNA: TGTGCCAGCAGTTTATCGCTAAGGAGGCAGTTCTTC; CDR3: CASSLSLRRQFF
size: .; J: TRBJ1-1; D: .; V: TRBV6-2/TRBV6-3; DNA: TGTGCCAGCGGAAAAGGGACGGCGGAAACTGAAGCTTTCTTT; CDR3: CASGKGTAETEAFF
size: many; J: TRBJ2-1; D: .; V: TRBV11-2; DNA: TGTGCCAGCAGCTTAGATCTGGACAATGAGCAGTTCTTC; CDR3: CASSLDLDNEQFF
size: medium-sized; J: TRBJ2-1; D: .; V: TRBV12-3/TRBV12-4; DNA: TGTGCCAGCAGTTTTCGAACTAGCTCCTACAATGAGCAGTTCTTC; CDR3: CASSFRTSSYNEQFF
size: many; J: TRBJ2-3; D: .; V: TRBV14; DNA: TGTGCCAGCAGCCAAATTCTCTCCGGGACAGATACGCAGTATTTT; CDR3: CASSQILSGTDTQYF
size: .; J: TRBJ1-2; D: .; V: TRBV5-1; DNA: .; CDR3: CVSSGGPNYGCTF
size: many; J: TRBJ2-4; D: TRBD1; V: TRBV5-1; DNA: TGCGCCAGCAGCTTGGGGGACAGCCTAGCCAAAAACATTCAGTACTTC; CDR3: CASSLGDSLAKNIQYF
size: many; J: TRBJ1-2; D: .; V: TRBV29-1; DNA: TGCAGCGTTGTTAGGGGGGCGAATGGCTACACCTTC; CDR3: CSVVRGANGYTF
size: many; J: TRBJ2-5; D: .; V: TRBV5-6; DNA: TGTGCCAGCAGCTTTTTAGGCCGCCGGGAGACCCAGTACTTC; CDR3: CASSFLGRRETQYF
size: medium-sized; J: TRBJ2-5; D: .; V: TRBV27; DNA: TGTGCCAGCTCATGGTTGGGAGCCACAGGGACCCAGTACTTC; CDR3: CASSWLGATGTQYF
size: medium-sized; J: TRBJ1-5; D: .; V: TRBV24-1; DNA: TGTGCCACCAGTGATTTGGGGGTCGGACAGCCCCAGCATTTT; CDR3: CATSDLGVGQPQHF
size: medium-sized; J: TRBJ2-2; D: .; V: TRBV5-1; DNA: TGCGCCAGCAGCTTACTTTCAGGGGACACCGGGGAGCTGTTTTTT; CDR3: CASSLLSGDTGELFF
size: many; J: TRBJ2-7; D: TRBD1; V: TRBV2; DNA: TGTGCCAGCAGACTAGACAGGGACTCCTACGAGCAGTACTTC; CDR3: CASRLDRDSYEQYF
size: medium-sized; J: TRBJ1-2; D: TRBD1; V: TRBV5-1; DNA: TGCGCCAGCAGCTCGGGCTTTCGGACAGGGGACTATGGCTACACCTTC; CDR3: CASSSGFRTGDYGYTF
size: .; J: TRBJ1-1; D: .; V: TRBV5-1; DNA: TGCGCCAGCAGCGAAGGACAGTCAGCCGAAGCTTTCTTT; CDR3: CASSEGQSAEAFF
size: many; J: TRBJ1-2; D: .; V: TRBV7-9; DNA: TGTGCCAGCAGCTCTAACTATGGCTACACCTTC; CDR3: CASSSNYGYTF
size: few; J: TRBJ2-3; D: .; V: TRBV5-1; DNA: TGCGCCAGCAGCCGAACAGATAAGCAGTATTTT; CDR3: CASSRTDKQYF
size: medium-sized; J: TRBJ1-1; D: .; V: TRBV5-1; DNA: TGCGCCAGCAGCTTGGCCCCCCAGGACGGGGTTGAAGCTTTCTTT; CDR3: CASSLAPQDGVEAFF
size: many; J: TRBJ2-1; D: .; V: TRBV30; DNA: TGTGCCTGGAGTCCCGGATCAAGCTCCTACAATGAGCAGTTCTTC; CDR3: CAWSPGSSSYNEQFF
size: medium-sized; J: TRBJ2-7; D: .; V: TRBV9; DNA: TGTGCCAGCAGCGCCCGCGAGGCTGACCTACTCGAGCAGTACTTC; CDR3: CASSAREADLLEQYF
size: medium-sized; J: TRBJ1-2; D: .; V: TRBV28; DNA: TGTGCCAGCAAAAGGAACTATGGCTACACCTTC; CDR3: CASKRNYGYTF
size: medium-sized; J: TRBJ1-1; D: TRBD1; V: TRBV5-1; DNA: TGCGCCAGCTTCGGACAGGGGCACACTGAAGCTTTCTTT; CDR3: CASFGQGHTEAFF
size: medium-sized; J: TRBJ1-1; D: TRBD1; V: TRBV27; DNA: TGTGCCAGCAGTTACCGGGACAGGTACACTGAAGCTTTCTTT; CDR3: CASSYRDRYTEAFF
size: many; J: TRBJ1-5; D: .; V: TRBV5-1; DNA: TGCGCCAGCGAAGGGAAGGACACGGGTATATGGCCCCAGCATTTT; CDR3: CASEGKDTGIWPQHF
size: medium-sized; J: TRBJ1-3; D: .; V: TRBV4-1; DNA: TGCGCCAGCAGCCCCTGGACTGCTGGAAACACCATATATTTT; CDR3: CASSPWTAGNTIYF
size: medium-sized; J: TRBJ2-3; D: .; V: TRBV28; DNA: TGTGCCAGCAGTTTTCTATTGGCGGATACGCAGTATTTT; CDR3: CASSFLLADTQYF
size: medium-sized; J: TRBJ2-2; D: .; V: TRBV11-2; DNA: TGTGCCAGCAGTTGGACTTCCACCGGGGAGCTGTTTTTT; CDR3: CASSWTSTGELFF
size: many; J: TRBJ2-5; D: TRBD1; V: TRBV2; DNA: TGTGCCAGCAATCGACAGGGGCCCCAAGAGACCCAGTACTTC; CDR3: CASNRQGPQETQYF
size: many; J: TRBJ2-2; D: TRBD2; V: TRBV4-1; DNA: TGCGCCAGCAGCCAAGAACTAGCGGGATACGTAGCCGGGGAGCTGTTTTTT; CDR3: CASSQELAGYVAGELFF
size: medium-sized; J: TRBJ1-1; D: .; V: TRBV5-1; DNA: TGCGCCAGCAGCCTGGGTCTGGGGGTAACTGAAGCTTTCTTT; CDR3: CASSLGLGVTEAFF
size: few; J: TRBJ2-7; D: TRBD1; V: TRBV12-3/TRBV12-4; DNA: TGTGCCAGCAGTTTCCCCGAACGACAGGGGGCGTACGAGCAGTACTTC; CDR3: CASSFPERQGAYEQYF
size: few; J: TRBJ2-2; D: .; V: TRBV29-1; DNA: TGCAGCGCCACGGACAGGATGGGGGGCACCGGGGAGCTGTTTTTT; CDR3: CSATDRMGGTGELFF
size: medium-sized; J: TRBJ2-5; D: .; V: TRBV7-6; DNA: TGTGCCAGCAGCTCGGTCCGGGCCAGCGGGGAGACCCAGTACTTC; CDR3: CASSSVRASGETQYF
size: many; J: TRBJ2-5; D: .; V: TRBV7-2; DNA: TGTGCCAGCAGCTTAGCGAAAGGGCAAGAGACCCAGTACTTC; CDR3: CASSLAKGQETQYF
size: medium-sized; J: TRBJ2-1; D: TRBD2; V: TRBV25-1; DNA: TGTGCCAGCACCACCACTAGCGGGAGTCGCATTGAGCAGTTCTTC; CDR3: CASTTTSGSRIEQFF
size: many; J: TRBJ1-1; D: TRBD1; V: TRBV29-1; DNA: TGCAGCGCCTCGGGACAGCATATGAACACTGAAGCTTTCTTT; CDR3: CSASGQHMNTEAFF
size: .; J: TRBJ2-4; D: .; V: TRBV5-1; DNA: TGCGCCAGCAGCTCAGGACAGCAAGGGGACATTCAGTACTTC; CDR3: CASSSGQQGDIQYF
size: medium-sized; J: TRBJ2-1; D: TRBD2; V: TRBV9; DNA: TGTGCCAGCAGCGTTTCTAGCGGGAGCGCCAACAATGAGCAGTTCTTC; CDR3: CASSVSSGSANNEQFF
size: .; J: TRBJ2-5; D: TRBD2; V: TRBV30; DNA: TGTGCCCGGACGAAGGGACTAGCGGAAGAAGAGACCCAGTACTTC; CDR3: CARTKGLAEEETQYF
size: medium-sized; J: TRBJ1-2; D: TRBD1; V: TRBV9; DNA: TGTGCCAGCAGCGTAGCGACAGGGGGCTATGGCTACACCTTC; CDR3: CASSVATGGYGYTF
size: medium-sized; J: TRBJ2-1; D: .; V: TRBV7-9; DNA: TGTGCCAGCACCTCAGGCTCCTACAATGAGCAGTTCTTC; CDR3: CASTSGSYNEQFF
size: many; J: TRBJ2-2; D: .; V: TRBV21-1; DNA: TGTGCCAGCATACACGGGGCGAACACCGAGGAGCTGTTTTTT; CDR3: CASIHGANTEELFF
size: .; J: TRBJ1-1; D: .; V: TRBV7-3; DNA: TGTGCCAGCAGCTTAAGCCCGGGGCAGAAAGAAGCTTTCTTT; CDR3: CASSLSPGQKEAFF
size: medium-sized; J: TRBJ2-7; D: .; V: TRBV10-3; DNA: TGTGCCATCACCGACGAGTACGGGTCCTACGAGCAGTACTTC; CDR3: CAITDEYGSYEQYF
size: few; J: TRBJ1-2; D: .; V: TRBV12-3/TRBV12-4; DNA: TGTGCCAGCAGGGGCGGGCTCTATGGCTACACCTTC; CDR3: CASRGGLYGYTF
size: few; J: TRBJ1-2; D: TRBD1; V: TRBV4-1; DNA: TGCGCCAGCAGCCAAGTCAGGGTCAGGGGGTTGGGTGGCTACACCTTC; CDR3: CASSQVRVRGLGGYTF
size: medium-sized; J: TRBJ1-1; D: .; V: TRBV6-1; DNA: TGTGCCAGCTTTAGGAACACTGAAGCTTTCTTT; CDR3: CASFRNTEAFF
size: medium-sized; J: TRBJ2-1; D: TRBD1; V: TRBV12-3/TRBV12-4; DNA: TGTGCCAGCAGTTTTTTTGTGACAGGGGTCAATGAGCAGTTCTTC; CDR3: CASSFFVTGVNEQFF
size: medium-sized; J: TRBJ2-1; D: .; V: TRBV6-2/TRBV6-3; DNA: TGTGCCAGCAGTACCCCCTCCGGGACCCGGTTCTTC; CDR3: CASSTPSGTRFF
size: few; J: TRBJ2-2; D: .; V: TRBV5-1; DNA: TGCGCCAGCAGATTTAACACCGGGGAGCTGTTTTTT; CDR3: CASRFNTGELFF
size: medium-sized; J: TRBJ2-7; D: TRBD1; V: TRBV9; DNA: TGTGCCAGCAGCGGAGGACAGGGACCCTACGAGCAGTACTTC; CDR3: CASSGGQGPYEQYF
size: many; J: TRBJ2-7; D: TRBD1; V: TRBV11-2; DNA: TGTGCCAGCAGCTTAGGGGACAGGGGGCTCCCCTACGAGCAGTACTTC; CDR3: CASSLGDRGLPYEQYF
size: few; J: TRBJ1-2; D: TRBD1; V: TRBV24-1; DNA: TGTGCCACCAGTGATGCGGACGGACAGGGGACGAGAGGCTACACCTTC; CDR3: CATSDADGQGTRGYTF